The 19 T cell receptor beta chains in this list originate from one sample, sequenced in a study of blood T cell repertoires in COVID-19. The protocol was immunoSEQ multiplex PCR, while the TCRdb copy is restricted to in-frame clones and leaves out a portion. The sample holds over 150,000 clones; around three quarters are singletons and the top ten take roughly 20%. The sample was PBMCs or T cells enriched from blood (not recorded which). Every receptor here comes from a woman aged 65 to 85 in a cohort exposed to, infected with or recovered from COVID-19 (not recorded which).

Turning to this clone: Other DNA sequences in the sample encode the same CDR3. CDR3: CASSPPGQQETQYF. The DNA for the CDR3 is TGTGCCAGCTCGCCTCCGGGACAGCAAGAGACCCAGTACTTC. The chain joins TRBV18 to TRBJ2-5; TRBD1 matches at 7 bases. V gave up 6 bases and J gave up 2 bases; unmatched junction bases: 6. From germline, CDR1 is KGHSH and CDR2 LQKENI. The CDR3 spans 14 residues.

The chain is built from TRBV28 and TRBJ2-1; 7 nucleotides line up with TRBD2. The CDR3 is 16 amino acids. The germline V gene has CDR1 MDHEN and CDR2 SYDVKM. J was trimmed by 1 base and V by 7 bases; bases with no gene match: 10. DNA for the CDR3: TGTGCCAGCACCTCGGGGGGAGGGCCGTCCTACAATGAGCAGTTCTTC. Amino acids: CASTSGGGPSYNEQFF.

This clone was seen just once. This chain connects TRBV28 to TRBJ2-1; D perhaps matches TRBD1 (6 bases). Germline CDR1 reads MDHEN; CDR2 reads SYDVKM. This CDR3 spans 15 amino acids. Deletions cut 7 bases from V and 3 bases from J, with 16 bases between. Here the CDR3 reads CASTLPQGFYNEQFF. CDR3 nucleotide sequence: TGTGCCAGCACCCTACCACAGGGTTTCTACAATGAGCAGTTCTTC.

The chain uses TRBV2 and TRBJ1-5; D call uncertain. CDR3 length: 15 amino acids. Between the trimmed V and J ends, which lost 6 bases and 4 bases, there was a span of 16 bases. The germline V gene encodes CDR1 SNHLY and CDR2 FYNNEI. CDR3 protein: CASSRRRGFNQPQHF. In DNA, the CDR3 is TGTGCCAGCAGCCGCCGGCGGGGTTTTAATCAGCCCCAGCATTTT.

The gene calls are TRBV7-9 and TRBJ2-3, with D tentatively TRBD1 (5 bases). CDR1 and CDR2 (germline): SEHNR, FQNEAQ (reference sequence). The CDR3 has 14 residues. The ends were cut back, 5 bases at V and 0 bases at J, with 9 bases in the middle. This chain's CDR3 is CASSPQGSTDTQYF. The CDR3 DNA reads as TGTGCCAGCAGCCCTCAGGGAAGCACAGATACGCAGTATTTT. The full variable domain, in which reference TRBV7-9 and TRBJ2-3 provide the parts outside the CDR3, is DTGVSQNPRHKITKRGQNVTFRCDPISEHNRLYWYRQTLGQGPEFLTYFQNEAQLEKSRLLSDRFSAERPKGSFSTLEIQRTEQGDSAMYLCASSPQGSTDTQYFGPGTRLTVL.

Only a few counts were recorded for this clone. The V and J genes are TRBV6-2 or TRBV6-3 and TRBJ2-1; D is uncertain. The V gene lost 3 bases and the J gene lost 4 bases, with 13 bases spanning the gap. Germline CDR1 MNHEY, CDR2 SVGEGT. This CDR3 region has 15 residues. The CDR3 sequence: CASSYWSSAYNEQFF. The CDR3 nucleotides are TGTGCCAGCAGTTATTGGTCCTCAGCGTACAATGAGCAGTTCTTC.

The rearrangement links TRBV6-1 to TRBJ1-6; D perhaps matches TRBD1 (5 bases). CDR1 is MNHNS and CDR2 is SASEGT in the germline V gene. V gave up 1 base and J gave up 9 bases, with 13 bases separating them. This CDR3 spans 15 amino acids. Here the CDR3 reads CASSEGGGGVSPLHF. The CDR3, as DNA: TGTGCCAGCAGTGAAGGTGGGGGAGGGGTTTCACCCCTCCACTTT.

The chain has TRBV25-1 and TRBJ2-1; 12 bases fit TRBD2. With 5 bases clipped from V and 4 bases from J, the junction kept 6 bases outside the gene matches. CDR1 is MGHDK and CDR2 is SYGVNS in the germline V gene. The CDR3 contains 16 residues. In DNA, the CDR3 is TGTGCCAGCAGTTCTAGCGGGAGGGCCGGGTACAATGAGCAGTTCTTC. Protein sequence: CASSSSGRAGYNEQFF.

The rearrangement joins TRBV5-4 to TRBJ1-2; D is perhaps TRBD1 (6 bases). Germline V gene sequence: CDR1 SGHNT, CDR2 YYREEE (reference sequence). The CDR3 runs 14 residues. V lost 2 bases to trimming and J lost 1 base, with 9 bases between them. The CDR3 region has the DNA TGTGCCAGCAGCTTCAGGGGTTTTAACTATGGCTACACCTTC. Amino acid sequence: CASSFRGFNYGYTF.

V usage is TRBV28 and J usage is TRBJ1-2, with a possible D match to TRBD1 (5 bases). Germline V gives CDR1 MDHEN, CDR2 SYDVKM. V was cut by 6 bases and J by 4 bases, with 15 bases left in between. This CDR3 has 14 amino acids. CDR3 protein: CASSLRQTLYGYTF. The CDR3 coding sequence is TGTGCCAGCAGCCTTAGACAGACACTCTATGGCTACACCTTC.

The chain couples TRBV12-3 or TRBV12-4 to TRBJ2-7, with TRBD1 identical over 9 bases. The length of the CDR3 is 13 residues. V lost 7 bases to trimming and J lost 3 bases; unmatched junction nucleotides: 4. The CDR3 reads CASTPGQGYEQYF. CDR3 coding DNA: TGTGCCAGCACCCCGGGACAGGGCTACGAGCAGTACTTC.

V is TRBV5-4 and J is TRBJ1-2; 11 nucleotides agree with TRBD1. CDR1 is SGHNT and CDR2 is YYREEE in the germline V gene (reference sequence). V lost 5 bases and J lost 8; bases outside the gene matches: 11. The CDR3 has 15 amino acids. CDR3 region: CASRAYGQGARGYTF. CDR3 bases: TGTGCCAGCAGGGCCTATGGACAGGGGGCCCGAGGCTACACCTTC.

The rearrangement links TRBV28 to TRBJ2-1, with 8 bases aligning to TRBD2. The CDR3 has 14 residues. Germline loops: CDR1 MDHEN, CDR2 SYDVKM. V lost 4 bases, J lost 7 bases, and 6 bases stayed unmatched. The CDR3 here is CASSSGGRNNEQFF. CDR3 nucleotide sequence: TGTGCCAGCAGTTCTGGCGGGAGGAATAATGAGCAGTTCTTC.

J is TRBJ2-7 and V is TRBV2; D call uncertain. Trimming pared 1 base from V and 2 bases from J, leaving 9 bases between. This CDR3 region has 14 residues. Germline-derived CDR1 and CDR2 are SNHLY and FYNNEI. The CDR3 protein is CASSEGAGTYEQYF. The DNA of the CDR3 is TGTGCCAGCAGTGAAGGGGCAGGTACCTACGAGCAGTACTTC.

This chain connects TRBV27 to TRBJ2-1; a weak D match, TRBD1 (5 bases). V lost 3 bases to trimming and J lost 0 bases, with 9 bases between them. The CDR3 runs 15 residues. Germline V gives CDR1 MNHEY, CDR2 SMNVEV (reference sequence). The CDR3 DNA follows: TGTGCCAGCAGTTTGACAGCCGCCTCCTACAATGAGCAGTTCTTC. Amino acids: CASSLTAASYNEQFF.

V usage is TRBV18 and J usage is TRBJ1-3; D not certain. Germline-derived CDR1 and CDR2 are KGHSH and LQKENI. V was pared by 0 bases and J by 4 bases, with 7 bases between. The CDR3 is 14 amino acids. The CDR3 protein is CASSPPNQGNTIYF. Here the CDR3 DNA reads TGTGCCAGCTCACCACCGAACCAGGGAAACACCATATATTTT.

V is TRBV7-9 and J is TRBJ1-1, with 7 bases fitting TRBD1. The germline gives CDR1 SEHNR, CDR2 FQNEAQ (reference sequence). V lost 3 bases, J lost 5 bases, and 3 bases stayed unmatched. The CDR3 contains 13 residues. The CDR3 loop reads CASSFTGVTEAFF. Here the CDR3 DNA reads TGTGCCAGCAGCTTTACAGGGGTAACTGAAGCTTTCTTT. The complete variable domain, with remaining parts taken from reference TRBV7-9 and TRBJ1-1, reads DTGVSQNPRHKITKRGQNVTFRCDPISEHNRLYWYRQTLGQGPEFLTYFQNEAQLEKSRLLSDRFSAERPKGSFSTLEIQRTEQGDSAMYLCASSFTGVTEAFFGQGTRLTVV.

CDR3 protein: CASSLGSGLAYNEQFF. The CDR3 nucleotides read TGTGCCAGCAGCTTAGGATCAGGGTTGGCCTACAATGAGCAGTTCTTC. V usage is TRBV7-9 and J usage is TRBJ2-1; tentative D call: TRBD1 (5 bases). The germline CDR1 and CDR2 sequences are SEHNR and FQNEAQ (reference sequence). This CDR3 has 16 residues. Trimming pared 1 base from V and 2 bases from J, leaving 12 bases between.

The rearrangement uses TRBV28 and TRBJ2-5; 7 positions agree with TRBD1. V lost 7 bases to trimming and J lost 7 bases; unmatched junction nucleotides: 18. CDR1 MDHEN and CDR2 SYDVKM come from the germline V gene. The CDR3 covers 16 residues. The CDR3 coding sequence is TGTGCCAGCACTACCGGACAGGCCAGTGGGATGGGGACCCAGTACTTC. Residues: CASTTGQASGMGTQYF.